What follows is one T cell receptor (beta chain) and its context. Its antigen is undetermined. The sample belongs to a study of cytomegalovirus exposure and HLA in healthy donors. Whole-study results and caveats: Earlier results showed most TCR beta V segments being productive about 90% or about 30% of the time. Analyses of presence and absence presupposed an approximately uniform sequencing depth across donors.

PCR amplification relied on 60 Vbeta primers (plus 13 Jbeta primers). Measured with immunoSEQ multiplex PCR; TCRdb has only the in-frame clones, and not every one. Here the sample spans 65,000 to 70,000 clones, about 68% being singletons. Those who donated were healthy bone marrow donors. Germline CDR1 and CDR2: SGHVS and FQNEAQ. The CDR3 has 18 amino acids. Trimming took off 2 bases at V and 1 base at J, with 20 bases between the two ends. V gene TRBV7-8 combines with J gene TRBJ1-1; D is possibly TRBD1 (6 bases). The clonotype was recovered from a woman aged 25 to 39 in good health and CMV-seropositive. Material for sequencing was PBMCs. The CDR3 nucleotides read TGTGCCAGCAGCTTATTTGTTAGGGGGTTGGATCGGAACACTGAAGCTTTCTTT. It specifies CASSLFVRGLDRNTEAFF.